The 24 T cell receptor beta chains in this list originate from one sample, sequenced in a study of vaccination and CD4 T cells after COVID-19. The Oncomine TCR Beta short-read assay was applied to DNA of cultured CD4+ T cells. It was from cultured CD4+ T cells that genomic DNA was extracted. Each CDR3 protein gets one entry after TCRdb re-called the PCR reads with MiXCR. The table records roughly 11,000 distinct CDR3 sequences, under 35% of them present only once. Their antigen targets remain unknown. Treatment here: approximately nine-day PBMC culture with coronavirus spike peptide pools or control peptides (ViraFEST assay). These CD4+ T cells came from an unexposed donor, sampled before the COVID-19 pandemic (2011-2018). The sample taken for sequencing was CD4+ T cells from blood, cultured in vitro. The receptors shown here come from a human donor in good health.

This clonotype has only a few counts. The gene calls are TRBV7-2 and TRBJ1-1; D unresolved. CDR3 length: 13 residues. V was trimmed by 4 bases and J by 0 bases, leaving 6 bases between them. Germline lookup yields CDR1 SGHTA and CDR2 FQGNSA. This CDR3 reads CASSSHMNTEAFF. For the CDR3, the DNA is TGTGCCAGCAGCTCCCATATGAACACTGAAGCTTTCTTT.

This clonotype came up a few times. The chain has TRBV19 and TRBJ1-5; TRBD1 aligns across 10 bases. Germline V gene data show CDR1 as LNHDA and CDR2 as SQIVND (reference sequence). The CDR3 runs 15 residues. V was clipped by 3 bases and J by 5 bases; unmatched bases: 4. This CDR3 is CASSIEGQGYQPQHF. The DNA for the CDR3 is TGTGCCAGTAGTATCGAGGGACAGGGGTATCAGCCCCAGCATTTT. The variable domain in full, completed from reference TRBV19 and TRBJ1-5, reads DGGITQSPKYLFRKEGQNVTLSCEQNLNHDAMYWYRQDPGQGLRLIYYSQIVNDFQKGDIAEGYSVSREKKESFPLTVTSAQKNPTAFYLCASSIEGQGYQPQHFGDGTRLSIL.

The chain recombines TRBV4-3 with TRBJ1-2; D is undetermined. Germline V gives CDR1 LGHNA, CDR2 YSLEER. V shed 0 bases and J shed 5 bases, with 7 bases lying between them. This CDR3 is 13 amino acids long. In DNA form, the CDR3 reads TGCGCCAGCAGCCAAGAAGGCCGGTATGGCTACACCTTC. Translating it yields CASSQEGRYGYTF.

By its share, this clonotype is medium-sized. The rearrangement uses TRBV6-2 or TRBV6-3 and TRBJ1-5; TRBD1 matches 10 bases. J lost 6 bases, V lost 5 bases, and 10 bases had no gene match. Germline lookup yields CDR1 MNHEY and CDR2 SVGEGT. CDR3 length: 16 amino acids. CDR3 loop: CASSLPGQGIGQPQHF. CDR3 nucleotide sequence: TGTGCCAGCAGTCTCCCGGGACAGGGGATCGGTCAGCCCCAGCATTTT.

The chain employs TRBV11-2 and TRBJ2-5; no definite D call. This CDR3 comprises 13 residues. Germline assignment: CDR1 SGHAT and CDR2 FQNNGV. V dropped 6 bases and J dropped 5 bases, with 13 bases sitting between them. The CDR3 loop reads CASRVAGMETQYF. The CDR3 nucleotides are TGTGCCAGCAGGGTTGCAGGAATGGAGACCCAGTACTTC.

The CDR3 here is CASSVGQGDYGYTF. The DNA of the CDR3 is TGTGCCAGCAGCGTAGGACAGGGAGACTATGGCTACACCTTC. The chain joins TRBV9 to TRBJ1-2; TRBD1 agrees at 7 bases. V shed 0 bases, J shed 3 bases, and the junction held 2 bases outside the gene matches. The CDR3 consists of 14 residues. Germline V lookup: CDR1 SGDLS, CDR2 YYNGEE.

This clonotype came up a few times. The DNA for the CDR3 is TGTGCCAGCAGTGTGGGAGGGGCCCACCAAGAGACCCAGTACTTC. Amino acid sequence: CASSVGGAHQETQYF. V and J are TRBV2 and TRBJ2-5, with 7 bases that match TRBD2. J lost 0 bases, V lost 4 bases, and 5 bases had no gene match. Germline lookup yields CDR1 SNHLY and CDR2 FYNNEI. This CDR3 is 15 amino acids long. Full variable domain (outside the CDR3, taken from reference TRBV2 and TRBJ2-5): EPEVTQTPSHQVTQMGQEVILRCVPISNHLYFYWYRQILGQKVEFLVSFYNNEISEKSEIFDDQFSVERPDGSNFTLKIRSTKLEDSAMYFCASSVGGAHQETQYFGPGTRLLVL.

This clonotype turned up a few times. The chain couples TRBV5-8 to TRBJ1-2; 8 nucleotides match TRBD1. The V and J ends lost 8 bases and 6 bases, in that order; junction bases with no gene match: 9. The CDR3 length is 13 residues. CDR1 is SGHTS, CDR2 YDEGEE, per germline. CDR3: CASRSRDRNGYTF. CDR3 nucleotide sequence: TGTGCCAGTAGAAGCCGGGACAGGAATGGCTACACCTTC.

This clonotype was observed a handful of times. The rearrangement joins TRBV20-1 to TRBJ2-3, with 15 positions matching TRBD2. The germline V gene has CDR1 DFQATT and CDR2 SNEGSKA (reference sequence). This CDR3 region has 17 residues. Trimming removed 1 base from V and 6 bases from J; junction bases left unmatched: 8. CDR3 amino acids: CSARALAGLAGGDTQYF. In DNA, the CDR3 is TGCAGTGCTAGAGCCCTGGCAGGACTAGCGGGAGGGGATACGCAGTATTTT.

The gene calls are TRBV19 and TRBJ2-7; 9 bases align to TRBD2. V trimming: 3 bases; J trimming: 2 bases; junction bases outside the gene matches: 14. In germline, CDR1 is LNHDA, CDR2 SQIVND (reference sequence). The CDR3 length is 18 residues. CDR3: CASSMVREGLGRTYEQYF. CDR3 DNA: TGTGCCAGTAGTATGGTGCGGGAGGGCCTTGGAAGGACCTACGAGCAGTACTTC.

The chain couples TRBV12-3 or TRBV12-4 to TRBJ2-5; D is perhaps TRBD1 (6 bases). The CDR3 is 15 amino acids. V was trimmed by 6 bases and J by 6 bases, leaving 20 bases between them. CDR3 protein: CASRGARDSYQTQYF. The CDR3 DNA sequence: TGTGCCAGCAGGGGGGCCAGGGATAGCTATCAGACCCAGTACTTC.

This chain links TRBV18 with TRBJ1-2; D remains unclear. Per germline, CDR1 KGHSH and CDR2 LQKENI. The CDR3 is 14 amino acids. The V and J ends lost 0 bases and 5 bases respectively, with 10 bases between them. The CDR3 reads CASSPPSGSYGYTF. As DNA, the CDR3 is TGTGCCAGCTCACCACCATCGGGTTCATATGGCTACACCTTC.

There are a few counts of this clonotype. The CDR3 sequence: CASSDSLAGNNEQFF. CDR3 DNA sequence: TGTGCCAGCAGTGACTCACTAGCGGGAAACAATGAGCAGTTCTTC. The chain employs TRBV6-4 and TRBJ2-1; 10 bases are a match to TRBD2. Looked up from germline, CDR1 is MRHNA and CDR2 is SNTAGT. The CDR3 spans 15 residues. The junction had 1 base not matched to a gene; V was cut back by 0 bases and J by 5 bases.

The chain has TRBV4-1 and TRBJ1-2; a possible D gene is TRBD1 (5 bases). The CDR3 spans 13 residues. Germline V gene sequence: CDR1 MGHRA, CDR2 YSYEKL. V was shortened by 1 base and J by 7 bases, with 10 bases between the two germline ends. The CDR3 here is CASSQGTFGGYTF. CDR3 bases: TGCGCCAGCAGCCAAGGGACATTCGGTGGCTACACCTTC.

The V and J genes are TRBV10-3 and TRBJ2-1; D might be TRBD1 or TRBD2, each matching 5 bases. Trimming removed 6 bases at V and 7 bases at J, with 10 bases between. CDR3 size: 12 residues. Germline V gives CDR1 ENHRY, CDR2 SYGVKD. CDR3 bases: TGTGCCATCAGGCAGGGAGTAAATGAGCAGTTCTTC. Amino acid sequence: CAIRQGVNEQFF.

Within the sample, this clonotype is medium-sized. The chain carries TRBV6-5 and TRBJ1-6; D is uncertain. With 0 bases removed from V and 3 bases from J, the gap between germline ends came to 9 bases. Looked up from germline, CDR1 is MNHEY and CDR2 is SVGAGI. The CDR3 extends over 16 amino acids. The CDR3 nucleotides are TGTGCCAGCAGTTACTCGAGGTCGGTCTATAATTCACCCCTCCACTTT. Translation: CASSYSRSVYNSPLHF.

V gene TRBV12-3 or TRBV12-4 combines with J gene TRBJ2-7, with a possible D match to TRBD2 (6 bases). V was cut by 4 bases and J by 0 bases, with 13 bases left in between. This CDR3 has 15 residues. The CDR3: CASSYQSGPSYEQYF. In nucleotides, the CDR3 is TGTGCCAGCAGTTATCAAAGCGGGCCCTCCTACGAGCAGTACTTC.

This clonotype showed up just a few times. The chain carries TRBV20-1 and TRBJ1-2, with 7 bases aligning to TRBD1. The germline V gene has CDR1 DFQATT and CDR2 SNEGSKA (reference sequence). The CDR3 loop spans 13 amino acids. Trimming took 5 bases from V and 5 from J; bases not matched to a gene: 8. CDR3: CSAPETGVYGYTF. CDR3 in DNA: TGCAGTGCTCCGGAAACAGGGGTTTATGGCTACACCTTC.

The CDR3 nucleotides read TGTGCCGCGACGCATAGCACAGATACGCAGTATTTT. Amino acids: CAATHSTDTQYF. This chain joins TRBV2 and TRBJ2-3; D unclear. The V gene lost 11 bases and the J gene lost 0 bases, with 9 bases spanning the gap. The CDR3 extends over 12 amino acids. The germline CDR1 and CDR2 sequences are SNHLY and FYNNEI.

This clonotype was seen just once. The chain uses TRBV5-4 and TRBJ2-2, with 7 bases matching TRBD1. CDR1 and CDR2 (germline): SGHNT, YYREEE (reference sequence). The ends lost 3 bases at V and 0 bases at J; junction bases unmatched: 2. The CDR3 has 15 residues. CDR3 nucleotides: TGTGCCAGCAGCTCCGGGACAGCGAACACCGGGGAGCTGTTTTTT. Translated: CASSSGTANTGELFF.

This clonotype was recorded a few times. Here the CDR3 reads CASRRGGNSGANVLTF. The CDR3 region has the DNA TGTGCCAGCAGGAGGGGAGGCAACTCTGGGGCCAACGTCCTGACTTTC. The V gene is TRBV6-1, the J gene TRBJ2-6, with a tentative D call TRBD2 (6 bases). The V gene lost 6 bases and the J gene lost 0 bases, with 12 bases spanning the gap. The CDR3 is 16 amino acids. The germline V gene has CDR1 MNHNS and CDR2 SASEGT.

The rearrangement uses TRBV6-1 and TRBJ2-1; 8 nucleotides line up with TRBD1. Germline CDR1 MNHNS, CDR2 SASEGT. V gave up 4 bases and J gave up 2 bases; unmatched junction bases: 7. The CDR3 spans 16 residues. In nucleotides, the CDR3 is TGTGCCAGCAGTGCCCGGACAGGGTTCCCCTACAATGAGCAGTTCTTC. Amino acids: CASSARTGFPYNEQFF.

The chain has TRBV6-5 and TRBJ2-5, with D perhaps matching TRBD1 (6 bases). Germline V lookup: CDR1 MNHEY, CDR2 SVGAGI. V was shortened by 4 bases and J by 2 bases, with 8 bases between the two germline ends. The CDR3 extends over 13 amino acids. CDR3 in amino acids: CASSFQGQETQYF. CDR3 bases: TGTGCCAGCAGTTTTCAGGGGCAAGAGACCCAGTACTTC.

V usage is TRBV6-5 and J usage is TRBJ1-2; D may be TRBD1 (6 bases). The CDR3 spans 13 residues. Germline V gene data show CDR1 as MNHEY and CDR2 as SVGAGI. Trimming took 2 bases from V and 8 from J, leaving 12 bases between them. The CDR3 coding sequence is TGTGCCAGCAGTTACCGGGGGGCTCAAGGCTACACCTTC. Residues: CASSYRGAQGYTF.